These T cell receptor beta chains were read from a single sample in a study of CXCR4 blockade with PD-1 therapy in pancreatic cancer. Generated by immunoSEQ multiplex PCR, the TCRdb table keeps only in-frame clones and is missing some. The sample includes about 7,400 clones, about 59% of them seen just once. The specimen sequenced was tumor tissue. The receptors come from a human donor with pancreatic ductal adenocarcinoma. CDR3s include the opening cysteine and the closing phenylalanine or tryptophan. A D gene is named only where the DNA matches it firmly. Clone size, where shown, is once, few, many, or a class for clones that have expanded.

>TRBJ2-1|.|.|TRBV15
CASRPPGVQSGEQFF
TGTGCCTCTAGGCCCCCCGGGGTCCAATCGGGTGAGCAGTTCTTC
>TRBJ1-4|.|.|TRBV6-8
CASSTQVREKLFF
TGTGCCAGCAGTACCCAGGTAAGGGAAAAACTGTTTTTT
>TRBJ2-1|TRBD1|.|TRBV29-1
CSVDRTGAYNEQFF
TGCAGCGTTGACCGCACAGGGGCGTACAATGAGCAGTTCTTC
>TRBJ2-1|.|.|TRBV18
CASSPSRSSYNEQFF
TGTGCCAGCTCACCGTCCAGGAGCTCCTACAATGAGCAGTTCTTC
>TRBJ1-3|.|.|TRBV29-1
CSVEEPNSGNTIYF
TGCAGCGTTGAAGAACCGAACTCTGGAAACACCATATATTTT
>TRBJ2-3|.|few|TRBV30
CAWSVLLADTQYF
TGTGCCTGGAGTGTTCTCCTGGCAGATACGCAGTATTTT
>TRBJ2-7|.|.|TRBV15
CATSRGGPVGAYEQYF
TGTGCCACCAGCAGAGGGGGACCGGTGGGAGCCTACGAGCAGTACTTC
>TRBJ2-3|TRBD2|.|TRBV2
CASSRTSGGKDTQYF
TGTGCCAGCAGCCGGACTAGCGGGGGGAAGGATACGCAGTATTTT
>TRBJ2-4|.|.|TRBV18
CASSPGAKNIQYF
TGTGCCAGCTCCCCCGGGGCCAAAAACATTCAGTACTTC
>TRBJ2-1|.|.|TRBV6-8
CASSYRLDNEQFF
TGTGCCAGCAGTTACCGCCTTGACAATGAGCAGTTCTTC
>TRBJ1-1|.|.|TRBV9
CASSGNKNTEAFF
TGTGCCAGCAGCGGGAACAAGAACACTGAAGCTTTCTTT
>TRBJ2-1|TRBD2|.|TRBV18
CASSLSGLAGAYEQFF
TGTGCCAGCTCACTATCTGGACTAGCGGGGGCGTATGAGCAGTTCTTC
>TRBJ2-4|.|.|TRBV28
CASSLGSMGIQYF
TGTGCCAGCAGTCTGGGGTCCATGGGCATTCAGTACTTC
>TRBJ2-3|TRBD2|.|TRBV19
CASSNSGREADTQYF
TGTGCCAGTAGTAATAGCGGGAGAGAGGCAGATACGCAGTATTTT
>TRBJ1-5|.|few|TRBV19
CASSIGGRQPQHF
TGTGCCAGTAGTATAGGGGGGCGGCAGCCCCAGCATTTT
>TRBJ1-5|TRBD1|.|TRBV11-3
CASSLTGVGQPQHF
TGTGCCAGCAGCTTGACAGGGGTTGGACAGCCCCAGCATTTT
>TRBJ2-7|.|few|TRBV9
CASSVGVQIYEQYF
TGTGCCAGCAGCGTAGGGGTACAGATCTACGAGCAGTACTTC
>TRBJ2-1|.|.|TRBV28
CASISLTGSNEQFF
TGTGCCAGCATTAGTCTAACGGGAAGTAATGAGCAGTTCTTC
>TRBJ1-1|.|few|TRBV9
CASSVRDNTEAFF
TGTGCCAGCAGCGTAAGGGATAACACTGAAGCTTTCTTT
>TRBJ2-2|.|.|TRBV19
CASSIARGRNTGELFF
TGTGCCAGTAGTATAGCGCGAGGCCGGAACACCGGGGAGCTGTTTTTT
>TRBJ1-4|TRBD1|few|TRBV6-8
CASSYGTDNEKLFF
TGTGCCAGCAGTTACGGGACAGATAATGAAAAACTGTTTTTT
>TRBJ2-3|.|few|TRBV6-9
CASSRQIADTQYF
TGTGCCAGCAGCCGACAGATAGCAGATACGCAGTATTTT
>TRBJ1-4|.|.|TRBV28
CASHPAGTNEKLFF
TGTGCCAGCCACCCGGCAGGGACTAATGAAAAACTGTTTTTT
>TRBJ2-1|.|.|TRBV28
CASSFRTGNNEQFF
TGTGCCAGCAGTTTCCGGACGGGAAACAATGAGCAGTTCTTC
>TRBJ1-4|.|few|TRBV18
CASSPDSTGKLFF
TGTGCCAGCTCACCGGACAGTACTGGGAAACTATTTTTT
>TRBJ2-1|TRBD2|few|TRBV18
CASSPLGTRSHEQFF
TGTGCCAGCTCACCACTCGGGACTAGGAGTCATGAGCAGTTCTTC
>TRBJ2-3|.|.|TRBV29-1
CSVGSTVDTQYF
TGCAGCGTTGGGTCTACCGTGGATACGCAGTATTTT
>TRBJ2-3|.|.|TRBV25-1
CASGRTNTDTQYF
TGTGCCAGCGGCAGGACTAACACAGATACGCAGTATTTT
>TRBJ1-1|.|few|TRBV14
CASSVGTEAFF
TGTGCCAGCTCAGTTGGGACGGAAGCTTTCTTT
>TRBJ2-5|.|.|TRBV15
CATSRSGPRETQYF
TGTGCCACCAGCAGAAGTGGGCCGAGAGAAACCCAGTACTTC
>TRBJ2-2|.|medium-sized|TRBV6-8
CASKSSTGELFF
TGTGCCAGCAAGTCGAGCACCGGGGAGCTGTTTTTT
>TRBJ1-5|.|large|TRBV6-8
CASSYGQGNQPQHF
TGTGCCAGCAGTTACGGGCAGGGCAATCAGCCCCAGCATTTT
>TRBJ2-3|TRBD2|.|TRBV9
CASSEGGGAYNTDTQYF
TGTGCCAGCAGCGAAGGCGGGGGGGCCTATAACACAGATACGCAGTATTTT
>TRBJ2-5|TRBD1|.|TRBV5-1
CASSLTGGGETQYF
TGCGCCAGCAGCTTAACAGGGGGCGGGGAGACCCAGTACTTC
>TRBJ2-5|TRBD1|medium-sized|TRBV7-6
CASSLALQGILQETQYF
TGTGCCAGCAGCTTGGCCTTACAGGGGATACTTCAAGAGACCCAGTACTTC
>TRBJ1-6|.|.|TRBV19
CASNQAAADSPLHF
TGTGCCAGTAATCAAGCGGCGGCAGATTCACCCCTCCACTTT
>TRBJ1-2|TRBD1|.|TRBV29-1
CSVWGQGAIGYTF
TGCAGCGTTTGGGGGCAGGGGGCGATTGGCTACACCTTC
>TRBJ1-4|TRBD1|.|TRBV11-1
CASSVTGQGNEKLFF
TGTGCCAGCAGCGTGACGGGACAGGGAAATGAAAAACTGTTTTTT
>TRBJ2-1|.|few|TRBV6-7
CASRLYNEQFF
TGTGCCAGCCGGCTATACAATGAGCAGTTCTTC
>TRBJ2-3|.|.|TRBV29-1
CSVEASWDCTKDTQYF
TGCAGCGTTGAAGCCTCCTGGGACTGTACAAAAGATACGCAGTATTTT
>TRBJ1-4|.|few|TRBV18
CASSQFNNEKLFF
TGTGCCAGCTCCCAATTCAATAATGAAAAACTGTTTTTT
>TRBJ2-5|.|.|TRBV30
CAWGLTRVGETQYF
TGTGCCTGGGGACTAACCCGAGTCGGGGAGACCCAGTACTTC
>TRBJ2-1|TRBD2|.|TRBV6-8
CASREAGGLQFF
TGTGCCAGCAGGGAGGCGGGAGGCCTGCAGTTCTTC
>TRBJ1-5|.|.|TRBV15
CATSLWGINQPQHF
TGTGCCACCAGTTTGTGGGGGATCAATCAGCCCCAGCATTTT
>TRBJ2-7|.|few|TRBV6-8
CASSSTGGITRYEQYF
TGTGCCAGCTCGAGCACAGGAGGGATCACGCGCTACGAGCAGTACTTC
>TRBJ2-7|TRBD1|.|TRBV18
CASSKTGNYEQYF
TGTGCCAGCTCAAAGACAGGGAACTACGAGCAGTACTTC
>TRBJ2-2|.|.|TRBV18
CASSPILGGANTGELFF
TGTGCCAGCTCGCCCATTTTAGGCGGGGCGAACACCGGGGAGCTGTTTTTT
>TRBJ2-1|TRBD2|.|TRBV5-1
CASSLGASGTHTYNEQFF
TGCGCCAGCAGCTTGGGGGCTAGCGGGACCCACACCTACAATGAGCAGTTCTTC
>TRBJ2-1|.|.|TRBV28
CASRNDGSSYNEQFF
TGTGCCAGCAGAAACGACGGAAGCTCCTACAATGAGCAGTTCTTC
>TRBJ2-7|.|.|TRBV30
CAYTSSYEQYF
TGTGCCTATACGAGCTCCTACGAGCAGTACTTC